Following are 11 T cell receptor beta chains from one sample sequenced in a study of cytomegalovirus exposure and HLA in healthy donors. The PCR was carried out with 60 Vbeta primers and 13 Jbeta primers. Method: immunoSEQ multiplex PCR; TCRdb's copy keeps in-frame clones and lacks some. In total, the table holds some 67,000 clones. The sample taken for sequencing was PBMCs. All receptors come from a woman aged 25 to 39 in good health and CMV-seronegative.

To note about this clone: The junction departs from the called germline gene at one end, perhaps through a read error. The chain is built from TRBV30 and TRBJ2-1, with a tentative D call TRBD2 (6 bases). The CDR3 totals 17 residues. Per the germline V gene, CDR1 is GTSNPN and CDR2 is SVGIG (reference sequence). The CDR3: CAWRGGSSVSSDNEQFF. The CDR3, as DNA: TGTGCCTGGAGGGGCGGATCTAGCGTAAGCTCCGACAATGAGCAGTTCTTC.

The rearrangement uses TRBV30 and TRBJ1-6; 7 positions match TRBD1. Germline CDR1 is GTSNPN and CDR2 is SVGIG (reference sequence). The V gene end was trimmed by 4 bases and the J gene end by 9 bases; junction bases not matched to a gene: 9. CDR3 length equals 14 residues. Written as DNA, the CDR3 is TGTGCCTGGAATCAGGAAGGGGGCGGTTCACCCCTCCACTTT. Amino acids: CAWNQEGGGSPLHF.

V and J are TRBV28 and TRBJ1-1; 8 nucleotides line up with TRBD1. The trim removed 8 bases at V and 6 bases at J, leaving 11 bases unmatched. CDR1 is MDHEN and CDR2 is SYDVKM in the germline V gene. The CDR3 is 14 amino acids. The DNA of the CDR3 is TGTGCCAGCCGTAACCCGGGACAGGTCCCTGAAGCTTTCTTT. It yields the protein CASRNPGQVPEAFF.

This chain uses TRBV18 with TRBJ2-7; D gene uncertain. Germline V CDR1 and CDR2: KGHSH, LQKENI. The V and J ends lost 3 bases and 0 bases respectively, with 12 bases between them. The CDR3 totals 15 residues. CDR3 coding DNA: TGTGCCAGCTCACCTCAACTCGATAGCTCCTACGAGCAGTACTTC. Amino acids: CASSPQLDSSYEQYF. The full variable domain, in which reference TRBV18 and TRBJ2-7 provide the parts outside the CDR3, is NAGVMQNPRHLVRRRGQEARLRCSPMKGHSHVYWYRQLPEEGLKFMVYLQKENIIDESGMPKERFSAEFPKEGPSILRIQQVVRGDSAAYFCASSPQLDSSYEQYFGPGTRLTVT.

The chain combines TRBV19 with TRBJ2-7, with D possibly matching TRBD2 (6 bases). The germline V gene encodes CDR1 LNHDA and CDR2 SQIVND (reference sequence). Trimming cost V 4 bases and J 0 bases, with 19 bases left between them. This CDR3 is 17 amino acids long. For the CDR3, the DNA is TGTGCCAGTAGTAAAGGCCCTCCTAGCGAAAGCTCCTACGAGCAGTACTTC. Its translation is CASSKGPPSESSYEQYF.

The chain links TRBV19 to TRBJ2-2, with D unclear. This CDR3 spans 12 amino acids. V was pared by 10 bases and J by 6 bases, with 12 bases between. Germline V gene lookup returns CDR1 LNHDA and CDR2 SQIVND (reference sequence). CDR3 protein: CATQSPPGELFF. DNA of the CDR3: TGTGCCACACAGTCCCCCCCCGGGGAGCTGTTTTTT.

This chain joins TRBV28 and TRBJ2-3; TRBD1 might be the D (5 bases). V lost 5 bases and J lost 6, with 9 bases in between. This CDR3 is 12 amino acids long. The germline V gene has CDR1 MDHEN and CDR2 SYDVKM. The CDR3 region is CASSPNRDTQYF. The CDR3 DNA is TGTGCCAGCAGTCCAAACAGGGATACGCAGTATTTT.

The V and J genes are TRBV15 and TRBJ2-7; no clear D. This CDR3 spans 13 amino acids. The germline V gene has CDR1 LNHNV and CDR2 YYDKDF (reference sequence). V dropped 1 base and J dropped 7 bases, with 11 bases sitting between them. The CDR3 loop is CATSRGSSREQYF. In nucleotides, the CDR3 is TGTGCCACCAGCAGAGGATCATCTAGGGAGCAGTACTTC.

The chain uses TRBV4-3 and TRBJ1-6; 9 bases line up with TRBD1. J gave up 9 bases and V 2 bases, and 5 bases lay outside the gene matches. This CDR3 has 15 residues. From germline, CDR1 is LGHNA and CDR2 YSLEER. The CDR3 DNA reads as TGCGCCAGCAGCCAATCCGGGACAGGGCCTTCACCCCTCCACTTT. Translating gives CASSQSGTGPSPLHF.

CDR3 DNA: TGCGCCAGCAGCCCCAGAGGACAGGGGAACTATGGCTACACCTTC. The encoded protein is CASSPRGQGNYGYTF. V is TRBV4-3 and J is TRBJ1-2; 9 bases fit TRBD1. Trimming cost V 4 bases and J 2 bases; bases outside gene matches: 5. Germline CDR1 LGHNA, CDR2 YSLEER. The CDR3 consists of 15 residues.

The rearrangement links TRBV6-5 to TRBJ2-7, with TRBD2 identical over 9 bases. The J segment lost 6 bases and the V segment lost 6 bases, leaving 12 bases of the junction unmatched. CDR3 length: 15 residues. Germline CDR1 reads MNHEY; CDR2 reads SVGAGI. CDR3 DNA: TGTGCCAGCAGCCGCGGGACTAGCAGTAGGGGCGAGCAGTACTTC. Amino acids: CASSRGTSSRGEQYF.